The 9 T cell receptor beta chains reported below all come from one sample, sequenced in a study of cytomegalovirus exposure and HLA in healthy donors. Both 60 Vbeta primers and 13 Jbeta primers went into the PCR. Repertoires were generated with immunoSEQ multiplex PCR, while TCRdb's copy carries only in-frame clones and drops some. The sample yields approximately 130,000 clones, 77% seen once. Input material: PBMCs. The receptors stem from a man in his late teens or twenties in good health and CMV-seropositive.

J is TRBJ1-2 and V is TRBV4-2; 10 bases map to TRBD1. The CDR3 has 15 amino acids. Trimming cost V 4 bases and J 6 bases; bases outside gene matches: 8. The V gene's germline CDR1 is LGHNA and CDR2 YNFKEQ. This chain's CDR3 is CASSPDRGRLDGYTF. CDR3 in DNA: TGTGCCAGCAGCCCTGACAGGGGGCGCTTGGATGGCTACACCTTC.

This clone appeared a few times. V and J are TRBV5-6 and TRBJ2-7; 7 bases match TRBD1. V lost 4 bases and J lost 5; bases outside the gene matches: 9. The CDR3 has 14 residues. In germline, CDR1 is SGHDT, CDR2 YYEEEE. The CDR3 protein is CASSHRQGGHEQYF. For the CDR3, the DNA is TGTGCCAGCAGCCATCGACAGGGCGGCCACGAGCAGTACTTC.

This chain connects TRBV7-8 to TRBJ1-1; TRBD1 agrees at 9 bases. The CDR3 is 15 amino acids. Looked up from germline, CDR1 is SGHVS and CDR2 is FQNEAQ. Trimming cost V 5 bases and J 0 bases; bases outside gene matches: 4. CDR3 bases: TGTGCCAGCAGCCCAGGACAGGGGTTGAACACTGAAGCTTTCTTT. This translates into CASSPGQGLNTEAFF.

The chain has TRBV27 and TRBJ1-2; 7 nucleotides match TRBD1. Germline V gene data show CDR1 as MNHEY and CDR2 as SMNVEV (reference sequence). This CDR3 region has 15 residues. V lost 4 bases, J lost 6 bases, and 11 bases stayed unmatched. CDR3 sequence (DNA): TGTGCCAGCAGTTCTTATCGGGCAGGGGGAGATGGCTACACCTTC. Protein sequence: CASSSYRAGGDGYTF.

Only a few counts were recorded for this clone. CDR3 residues: CASSVRDRWNEQFF. CDR3 in DNA: TGTGCCAGCAGCGTTCGGGACAGGTGGAATGAGCAGTTCTTC. The chain carries TRBV2 and TRBJ2-1, with 8 bases that match TRBD1. The CDR3 loop spans 14 amino acids. CDR1 is SNHLY, CDR2 FYNNEI, per germline. V gave up 6 bases and J gave up 7 bases; unmatched junction bases: 8. The full variable domain, completed using reference TRBV2 and TRBJ2-1, is EPEVTQTPSHQVTQMGQEVILRCVPISNHLYFYWYRQILGQKVEFLVSFYNNEISEKSEIFDDQFSVERPDGSNFTLKIRSTKLEDSAMYFCASSVRDRWNEQFFGPGTRLTVL.

This clone was picked up a small number of times. The gene calls are TRBV30 and TRBJ2-1; 16 bases are a match to TRBD2. Germline V lookup: CDR1 GTSNPN, CDR2 SVGIG (reference sequence). Unmatched junction bases numbered 8, after V lost 4 bases and J lost 8 bases. The CDR3 consists of 16 residues. CDR3 loop: CAWITPGTSGRDEQFF. The DNA of the CDR3 is TGTGCCTGGATCACCCCGGGGACTAGCGGGAGGGATGAGCAGTTCTTC.

The chain joins TRBV7-8 to TRBJ2-3, with D possibly matching TRBD2 (6 bases). CDR3 size: 14 residues. V lost 3 bases and J 2 bases, leaving 9 bases between the germline ends. Germline V CDR1 and CDR2: SGHVS, FQNEAQ. The CDR3 DNA sequence: TGTGCCAGCAGCTTCGGGACTGACACAGATACGCAGTATTTT. This codes for CASSFGTDTDTQYF.

On this clone itself: Other DNA sequences of this sample code for an identical CDR3. This rearrangement joins TRBV4-2 to TRBJ1-4; 9 bases are shared with TRBD1. After removal of 8 bases from V and 6 bases from J, the junction contained 7 bases not matched to a gene. The CDR3 runs 14 residues. Germline V lookup: CDR1 LGHNA, CDR2 YNFKEQ. DNA of the CDR3: TGTGCCAGCGGTCCCACAGGGGGCGATGAAAAACTGTTTTTT. Encoded protein: CASGPTGGDEKLFF.

This sequence joins TRBV5-1 and TRBJ1-1; 8 bases agree with TRBD1. CDR1 is SGHRS, CDR2 YFSETQ, per germline. Trimming took 7 bases from V and 0 from J; bases not matched to a gene: 5. This CDR3 region has 14 residues. DNA for the CDR3: TGCGCCAGCCGCGGACAGGGATTGAACACTGAAGCTTTCTTT. It specifies CASRGQGLNTEAFF.